A single sample is the source of the 26 T cell receptor beta chains below, sequenced in a study of T cells in Graves' hyperthyroidism and ophthalmopathy (dated by TCRdb to the late 2010s). Receptor amplification or capture employed multiplex PCR. Sequenced on an Illumina HiSeq 2000. TCR beta CDR3 regions were amplified from RNA transcripts. The TCR CDR3 was subjected to a first round of RT-PCR using the HTBI primer set and the Qiagen OneStep RT-PCR kit. In TCRdb, the public reads were trimmed at Q25 with fastp and aligned with MiXCR, with productive beta chains retained. Every distinct CDR3 protein forms one entry, paired with its most common genes and DNA. In all, the sample holds fewer than 750,000 distinct CDR3 sequences, and around 15% of those were seen once. Around an eighth of the sample belongs to the ten largest clones. Sequencing input: blood. These receptor sequences come from a woman between 50 and 59 years old with Graves' ophthalmopathy.

This clonotype was picked up many times. The chain employs TRBV11-3 and TRBJ2-3; 10 bases map to TRBD2. J was trimmed by 3 bases and V by 7 bases; bases with no gene match: 7. Germline V gene lookup returns CDR1 SGHNT and CDR2 YENEEA. The CDR3 runs 15 residues. Here the CDR3 DNA reads TGTGCCAGCACCCTAGCGGGAGAGGTAACAGATACGCAGTATTTT. Translation: CASTLAGEVTDTQYF.

The chain couples TRBV19 to TRBJ2-7, with 12 bases lining up with TRBD2. CDR3 length equals 15 residues. V was pared by 7 bases and J by 0 bases, with 4 bases of the junction left unmatched. CDR1 LNHDA and CDR2 SQIVND come from the germline V gene (reference sequence). CDR3 sequence reads: CASTSTSGSSYEQYF. CDR3 in DNA: TGTGCCAGTACTTCGACTAGCGGGAGCTCCTACGAGCAGTACTTC.

In this sample, this clonotype turned up many times. CDR3 DNA sequence: TGTGCCAGCAGTTTAGGTTTTAGAGCGGGGGGAGGGGAGACCCAGTACTTC. Its protein is CASSLGFRAGGGETQYF. The chain is built from TRBV12-3 or TRBV12-4 and TRBJ2-5, with TRBD2 matching over 9 bases. After removal of 1 base from V and 5 bases from J, the junction contained 11 bases not matched to a gene. The CDR3 is 17 amino acids.

This clonotype was seen ten or more times. V gene TRBV7-2 combines with J gene TRBJ1-1; 7 bases map to TRBD1. The CDR3 loop spans 14 amino acids. Germline assignment: CDR1 SGHTA and CDR2 FQGNSA. V shed 5 bases, J shed 10 bases, and the junction held 13 bases outside the gene matches. Written as DNA, the CDR3 is TGTGCCAGCAGCCCCGGACAGGCGCGGGTTCGAGCTTTCTTT. Its translation is CASSPGQARVRAFF.

This clonotype appeared many times. The V gene is TRBV7-9, the J gene TRBJ1-4; TRBD1 aligns across 8 bases. This CDR3 region has 18 residues. V shed 5 bases, J shed 4 bases, and the junction held 15 bases outside the gene matches. Germline values: CDR1 SEHNR, CDR2 FQNEAQ (reference sequence). The CDR3: CASSKRQGLAGNNEKLFF. In DNA form, the CDR3 reads TGTGCCAGCAGCAAACGACAGGGGTTGGCGGGAAATAATGAAAAACTGTTTTTT.

In its sample, this clonotype was seen many times. The chain combines TRBV7-9 with TRBJ2-5; 8 bases are a match to TRBD1. This CDR3 spans 15 amino acids. V was clipped by 5 bases and J by 5 bases; unmatched bases: 10. From germline, CDR1 is SEHNR and CDR2 FQNEAQ (reference sequence). The CDR3 DNA is TGTGCCAGCAGCCTCAGGGGGCGCCGGAACGAGACCCAGTACTTC. Amino acids: CASSLRGRRNETQYF. Using reference TRBV7-9 and TRBJ2-5 for the parts outside the CDR3, the full variable domain is DTGVSQNPRHKITKRGQNVTFRCDPISEHNRLYWYRQTLGQGPEFLTYFQNEAQLEKSRLLSDRFSAERPKGSFSTLEIQRTEQGDSAMYLCASSLRGRRNETQYFGPGTRLLVL.

This clonotype was seen more than once but under ten times. The chain recombines TRBV28 with TRBJ1-5, with D tentatively TRBD1 (5 bases). Germline lookup yields CDR1 MDHEN and CDR2 SYDVKM. The CDR3 sequence is 15 residues long. Trimming took 3 bases from V and 0 from J, leaving 9 bases between them. The CDR3 nucleotides are TGTGCCAGCAGTTTCAGGGATTATAGCAATCAGCCCCAGCATTTT. Translating gives CASSFRDYSNQPQHF. The full variable domain, with the rest looked up from reference TRBV28 and TRBJ1-5, is DVKVTQSSRYLVKRTGEKVFLECVQDMDHENMFWYRQDPGLGLRLIYFSYDVKMKEKGDIPEGYSVSREKKERFSLILESASTNQTSMYLCASSFRDYSNQPQHFGDGTRLSIL.

This clonotype appeared a single time. The genes are TRBV6-1 and TRBJ2-2; 11 bases map to TRBD2. The V segment lost 6 bases and the J segment 6 bases; nucleotides outside the gene matches: 0. The CDR3 totals 13 residues. Germline CDR1 reads MNHNS; CDR2 reads SASEGT. CDR3 in amino acids: CASRLAGAGELFF. The CDR3, as DNA: TGTGCCAGCAGACTAGCGGGAGCCGGGGAGCTGTTTTTT.

This clonotype appeared many times. The chain employs TRBV7-3 and TRBJ2-3; TRBD2 matches 9 bases. The CDR3 runs 16 residues. J lost 2 bases, V lost 5 bases, and 8 bases had no gene match. Germline loops: CDR1 SGHTA, CDR2 FQGTGA. DNA of the CDR3: TGTGCCAGCAGCCCAGGGACTAGCAGAGACACAGATACGCAGTATTTT. Translating gives CASSPGTSRDTDTQYF.

This chain links TRBV28 with TRBJ2-1, with 14 positions matching TRBD2. The CDR3 has 18 residues. V was clipped by 1 base and J by 6 bases; unmatched bases: 8. CDR1 and CDR2 (germline): MDHEN, SYDVKM. CDR3 region: CASSLSVGGTSGSNEQFF. The CDR3 DNA follows: TGTGCCAGCAGTTTATCAGTCGGGGGGACTAGCGGGAGCAATGAGCAGTTCTTC.

This sequence joins TRBV20-1 and TRBJ2-1, with unresolved D. The CDR3 runs to 16 residues. The V end was cut by 1 base, the J end by 0 bases, with 13 bases between. Germline values: CDR1 DFQATT, CDR2 SNEGSKA (reference sequence). CDR3 residues: CSARARRRSSYNEQFF. For the CDR3, the DNA is TGCAGTGCTAGAGCCCGGCGGAGAAGCTCCTACAATGAGCAGTTCTTC.

This clonotype was seen ten or more times. The rearrangement joins TRBV5-1 to TRBJ2-1, with 13 positions matching TRBD2. V lost 2 bases to trimming and J lost 0 bases; unmatched junction nucleotides: 2. Germline V gives CDR1 SGHRS, CDR2 YFSETQ. There are 17 residues in the CDR3. CDR3 nucleotides: TGCGCCAGCAGCTTCTGGACTAGCGGGGGCTCCTACAATGAGCAGTTCTTC. Its translation: CASSFWTSGGSYNEQFF. Drawing the rest from reference TRBV5-1 and TRBJ2-1, the complete variable domain is KAGVTQTPRYLIKTRGQQVTLSCSPISGHRSVSWYQQTPGQGLQFLFEYFSETQRNKGNFPGRFSGRQFSNSRSEMNVSTLELGDSALYLCASSFWTSGGSYNEQFFGPGTRLTVL.

About this clonotype itself: A read error may be the cause here, since a much bigger clone is one base away. This chain uses TRBV28 with TRBJ2-5, with D uncertain. Germline V gene lookup returns CDR1 MDHEN and CDR2 SYDVKM. The length of the CDR3 is 15 residues. The CDR3 sequence is CACSTRSIGQETQYF. The CDR3 region has the DNA TGTGCCTGCAGTACCCGATCAATTGGCCAAGAGACCCAGTACTTC.

This clonotype has a handful of counts. CDR3 nucleotide sequence: TGCGCCAGCAGCCAAGCCCCTAGCGGGGCCACAGATACGCAGTATTTT. This sequence encodes CASSQAPSGATDTQYF. V and J are TRBV4-3 and TRBJ2-3, with 9 bases that match TRBD2. V was clipped by 1 base and J by 2 bases; unmatched bases: 4. CDR1 is LGHNA and CDR2 is YSLEER in the germline V gene. The CDR3 spans 16 residues.

This clonotype was counted many times. J is TRBJ2-1 and V is TRBV15, with D possibly being TRBD1 or TRBD2 (5 bases each). The CDR3 is 19 residues long. The germline V and J ends were trimmed by 0 bases and 9 bases, with 27 bases remaining between them. Germline CDR1 and CDR2: LNHNV and YYDKDF (reference sequence). The DNA of the CDR3 is TGTGCCACCAGCAGAGATTTGGGACGGGCAGGCCCGGCGAGGGGTGAGCAGTTCTTC. Translation: CATSRDLGRAGPARGEQFF.

This chain joins TRBV28 and TRBJ2-5, with 7 bases lining up with TRBD1. The length of the CDR3 is 14 residues. CDR1 MDHEN and CDR2 SYDVKM come from the germline V gene. V dropped 3 bases and J dropped 9; count of bases not matched to a gene: 10. CDR3 protein: CASSLGDRVEAQYF. The CDR3 nucleotides read TGTGCCAGCAGTTTGGGTGACAGGGTCGAGGCCCAGTACTTC.

Relative to its sample, this clonotype is medium-sized. CDR3 nucleotides: TGCAGTGCCTTGACAGGGGACTACGAGCAGTACTTC. Translated: CSALTGDYEQYF. The rearrangement joins TRBV20-1 to TRBJ2-7; 8 bases line up with TRBD1. J was trimmed by 3 bases and V by 6 bases; bases with no gene match: 4. The germline gives CDR1 DFQATT, CDR2 SNEGSKA (reference sequence). This CDR3 has 12 residues.

Only a few counts were recorded for this clonotype. The V and J genes are TRBV20-1 and TRBJ2-7; D is ambiguous. Germline V gene sequence: CDR1 DFQATT, CDR2 SNEGSKA (reference sequence). Trimming removed 3 bases from V and 6 bases from J, with 21 bases in between. CDR3 size: 15 residues. The CDR3 region has the DNA TGCAGTGCTAGCGCGGTTGGGTATGGTCTGATCGAGCAGTACTTC. Amino acid sequence: CSASAVGYGLIEQYF.

This clonotype was seen ten or more times. The V call is TRBV12-3 or TRBV12-4, the J call TRBJ1-3; D is unresolved. V was trimmed by 4 bases and J by 0 bases, leaving 13 bases between them. CDR3 length equals 16 residues. The CDR3 region has the DNA TGTGCCAGCAGTTACCGGGGTGCCGCCTCTGGAAACACCATATATTTT. The encoded protein is CASSYRGAASGNTIYF.

This clonotype was detected many times. The chain carries TRBV5-1 and TRBJ2-5; 8 bases fit TRBD2. CDR1 SGHRS and CDR2 YFSETQ come from the germline V gene. V lost 4 bases and J lost 5; bases outside the gene matches: 4. There are 13 residues in the CDR3. CDR3 sequence reads: CASSTGGPETQYF. The CDR3 DNA reads TGCGCCAGCAGCACGGGAGGGCCGGAGACCCAGTACTTC. Complete variable domain (other parts from reference TRBV5-1 and TRBJ2-5): KAGVTQTPRYLIKTRGQQVTLSCSPISGHRSVSWYQQTPGQGLQFLFEYFSETQRNKGNFPGRFSGRQFSNSRSEMNVSTLELGDSALYLCASSTGGPETQYFGPGTRLLVL.

This clonotype was observed a few times. The chain joins TRBV6-1 to TRBJ1-2; the D is unclear. Deletions cut 6 bases from V and 8 bases from J, with 16 bases between. CDR1 and CDR2 (germline): MNHNS, SASEGT. This CDR3 has 13 residues. The CDR3 region has the DNA TGTGCCAGCAGAGACCGGGTCCCCAGAGGCTACACCTTC. Translated: CASRDRVPRGYTF.

The genes are TRBV7-3 and TRBJ2-3, with D unclear. In germline, CDR1 is SGHTA, CDR2 FQGTGA. The CDR3 runs to 13 residues. V lost 0 bases to trimming and J lost 11 bases, with 12 bases between them. The CDR3 DNA reads TGTGCCAGCAGCTTAACCCGACCCGGTCGGCAGTATTTT. Encoded protein: CASSLTRPGRQYF.

This clonotype was found a few times. The chain links TRBV29-1 to TRBJ2-1, with a tentative D call TRBD2 (7 bases). CDR3 length equals 16 residues. The V end was cut by 6 bases, the J end by 2 bases, with 20 bases between. Per germline, CDR1 SQVTM and CDR2 ANQGSEA. The CDR3 sequence is CSVKRTGRGAYNEQFF. The CDR3, as DNA: TGCAGCGTCAAACGAACGGGGAGGGGGGCCTACAATGAGCAGTTCTTC.

This clonotype turned up a few times. The rearrangement uses TRBV20-1 and TRBJ1-4; no clear D gene. The CDR3 sequence is 14 residues long. Germline V CDR1 and CDR2: DFQATT, SNEGSKA (reference sequence). Trimming shortened V by 0 bases and J by 10 bases, and 15 bases separated the two germline ends. CDR3 region: CSAREGSGVGKLFF. In DNA form, the CDR3 reads TGCAGTGCTAGAGAGGGTAGTGGAGTCGGAAAACTGTTTTTT.

In this sample, this clonotype turned up many times. The chain uses TRBV3-1 and TRBJ2-3, with 9 bases fitting TRBD2. V lost 5 bases to trimming and J lost 3 bases; unmatched junction nucleotides: 0. The CDR3 loop spans 13 amino acids. Germline CDR1 is LGHDT and CDR2 is YNNKEL (reference sequence). In nucleotides, the CDR3 is TGTGCCAGCAGCGGACTAGCGACAGATACGCAGTATTTT. The encoded protein is CASSGLATDTQYF.

This clonotype showed up many times. V is TRBV5-1 and J is TRBJ1-2, with 10 nucleotides matching TRBD1. CDR1 is SGHRS, CDR2 YFSETQ, per germline. With 4 bases clipped from V and 6 bases from J, the junction kept 3 bases outside the gene matches. The CDR3 sequence is 13 residues long. The CDR3 is CASSPGQGDGYTF. The CDR3 nucleotides read TGCGCCAGCAGCCCCGGACAGGGGGATGGCTACACCTTC.